Each of the 32 T cell receptor beta chains below was sequenced from the same sample in a study of T cell responses to AZD1222 COVID-19 vaccine (dated by TCRdb to the early 2020s). The time point label for this specimen denotes: baseline before first vaccination. The method was the immunoSEQ multiplex PCR assay. Drawn from immuneACCESS, this table holds only the in-frame rearrangements with V and J called that TCRdb kept. Clones are partly lost; checked studies trace under half to an unresolved V gene and leave the rest unexplained. The sample table records approximately 120,000 clones; 85% to 90% of these occur just once. The ten largest clonotypes hold about 29% of the sample. Sequencing used peripheral blood, obtained on day 0 of AZD1222 vaccination. The receptors shown here come from an adult in good health.

J is TRBJ1-2 and V is TRBV4-3; unclear D gene. CDR1 and CDR2 from the germline V gene are LGHNA and YSLEER. The CDR3 has 15 residues. Trimming took off 0 bases at V and 4 bases at J, with 12 bases between the two ends. The CDR3 coding sequence is TGCGCCAGCAGCCAAGATCTTGCTTTACCCTATGGCTACACCTTC. It yields the protein CASSQDLALPYGYTF.

This clone showed up just once. The chain couples TRBV29-1 to TRBJ1-3, with 7 bases aligning to TRBD1. V shed 5 bases, J shed 2 bases, and the junction held 3 bases outside the gene matches. Germline V gene data show CDR1 as SQVTM and CDR2 as ANQGSEA. This CDR3 contains 13 residues. The CDR3 DNA reads as TGCAGCGTTCAAGGGGGCGCTGGAAACACCATATATTTT. As protein: CSVQGGAGNTIYF.

This sequence joins TRBV7-9 and TRBJ1-2, with D possibly matching TRBD1 (6 bases). V dropped 6 bases and J dropped 6 bases, with 14 bases sitting between them. There are 13 residues in the CDR3. Germline-derived CDR1 and CDR2 are SEHNR and FQNEAQ (reference sequence). The CDR3 sequence: CASSPSGGHGYTF. In nucleotides, the CDR3 is TGTGCCAGCAGTCCCTCCGGGGGCCATGGCTACACCTTC.

The chain employs TRBV3-1 (or the pseudogene TRBV3-2) and TRBJ1-2, with no clear D. V was pared by 3 bases and J by 1 base, with 12 bases between. The CDR3 sequence is 15 residues long. Germline values: CDR1 LGHDT, CDR2 YNNKEL (reference sequence). Written as DNA, the CDR3 is TGTGCCAGCAGCCATAGAGGTGAGGTTAACTATGGCTACACCTTC. This sequence encodes CASSHRGEVNYGYTF.

This clone was recorded once. The V call is TRBV5-1, the J call TRBJ2-1; D is possibly TRBD1 (5 bases). This CDR3 is built from 13 residues. Germline V CDR1 and CDR2: SGHRS, YFSETQ. Between the trimmed V and J ends, which lost 5 bases and 2 bases, there was a span of 8 bases. This chain's CDR3 is CASRPDTYNEQFF. The DNA of the CDR3 is TGCGCCAGCAGGCCGGACACCTACAATGAGCAGTTCTTC. Combining the CDR3 with reference TRBV5-1 and TRBJ2-1 gives the whole variable domain KAGVTQTPRYLIKTRGQQVTLSCSPISGHRSVSWYQQTPGQGLQFLFEYFSETQRNKGNFPGRFSGRQFSNSRSEMNVSTLELGDSALYLCASRPDTYNEQFFGPGTRLTVL.

The chain uses TRBV7-2 and TRBJ1-6; 8 bases agree with TRBD1. The CDR3 covers 16 residues. Per germline, CDR1 SGHTA and CDR2 FQGNSA. V lost 6 bases, J lost 6 bases, and 10 bases stayed unmatched. The CDR3: CASSRYRDRLNSPLHF. Here the CDR3 DNA reads TGTGCCAGCAGTCGATACCGGGACAGGCTTAATTCACCCCTCCACTTT. Full variable domain (remainder filled in from reference TRBV7-2 and TRBJ1-6): GAGVSQSPSNKVTEKGKDVELRCDPISGHTALYWYRQSLGQGLEFLIYFQGNSAPDKSGLPSDRFSAERTGGSVSTLTIQRTQQEDSAVYLCASSRYRDRLNSPLHFGNGTRLTVT.

The chain couples TRBV20-1 to TRBJ2-7; no clear D. The CDR3 is made up of 12 amino acids. Trimming shortened V by 3 bases and J by 8 bases, and 14 bases separated the two germline ends. The germline gives CDR1 DFQATT, CDR2 SNEGSKA (reference sequence). The CDR3 is CSASPPDLQQYF. As DNA, the CDR3 is TGCAGTGCTAGTCCCCCGGACCTTCAGCAGTACTTC.

The chain joins TRBV30 to TRBJ2-5; tentative D call: TRBD2 (5 bases). The germline V gene encodes CDR1 GTSNPN and CDR2 SVGIG (reference sequence). Trimming left V 0 bases short and J 1 base short, with 9 bases between. The CDR3 spans 14 residues. CDR3 sequence (DNA): TGTGCCTGGAGTGTTGGCGGGCCCCAAGAGACCCAGTACTTC. Its protein product is CAWSVGGPQETQYF.

This clone was seen only once. The V call is TRBV27, the J call TRBJ1-6, with TRBD1 identical over 10 bases. J gave up 4 bases and V 6 bases, and 6 bases lay outside the gene matches. In germline, CDR1 is MNHEY, CDR2 SMNVEV (reference sequence). The CDR3 sequence is 16 residues long. DNA for the CDR3: TGTGCCAGCAGGACAGGGGGCGATTCTTATAATTCACCCCTCCACTTT. This translates into CASRTGGDSYNSPLHF.

V and J are TRBV7-9 and TRBJ1-2; D gene unclear. The ends were cut back, 3 bases at V and 1 base at J, with 12 bases in the middle. This CDR3 comprises 15 residues. Germline CDR1 reads SEHNR; CDR2 reads FQNEAQ (reference sequence). Here the CDR3 reads CASSFTPGFNYGYTF. The CDR3 DNA sequence: TGTGCCAGCAGCTTCACCCCAGGATTTAACTATGGCTACACCTTC.

This clone occurred once. J is TRBJ1-2 and V is TRBV9; no definite D call. Looked up from germline, CDR1 is SGDLS and CDR2 is YYNGEE. Between the trimmed V and J ends, which lost 3 bases and 7 bases, there was a span of 13 bases. The length of the CDR3 is 13 residues. The CDR3 coding sequence is TGTGCCAGCAGCGGTGAGGGAGGGCTTGGCTACACCTTC. This gives the protein CASSGEGGLGYTF.

The genes are TRBV5-4 and TRBJ2-1; the D is unclear. Trimming took 4 bases from V and 8 from J, leaving 19 bases between them. CDR3 length: 15 residues. Germline V gives CDR1 SGHNT, CDR2 YYREEE (reference sequence). The CDR3 spells CASSPLEAPIYEQFF. The CDR3 nucleotides are TGTGCCAGCAGCCCCCTCGAAGCCCCGATCTATGAGCAGTTCTTC.

The rearrangement links TRBV13 to TRBJ2-2; D not certain. Germline V CDR1 and CDR2: PRHDT, FYEKMQ (reference sequence). The CDR3 is made up of 14 amino acids. V was clipped by 1 base and J by 7 bases, with 10 bases between them. CDR3 in amino acids: CASSLDLARGELFF. The CDR3 bases are TGTGCCAGCAGCTTAGATTTGGCGCGCGGGGAGCTGTTTTTT.

The chain recombines TRBV7-2 with TRBJ1-2; D remains unclear. Germline-derived CDR1 and CDR2 are SGHTA and FQGNSA. V was trimmed by 4 bases and J by 5 bases, leaving 8 bases between them. This CDR3 has 12 amino acids. The CDR3 DNA reads as TGTGCCAGCAGCTCCTGGGATTATGGCTACACCTTC. It specifies CASSSWDYGYTF.

The genes are TRBV7-2 and TRBJ2-4; D gene unclear. Trimming stripped 3 bases from V and 1 base from J, with 1 base between. CDR1 and CDR2 from the germline V gene are SGHTA and FQGNSA. The length of the CDR3 is 12 residues. CDR3 nucleotides: TGTGCCAGCAGCTTGGCCAAAAACATTCAGTACTTC. It encodes CASSLAKNIQYF. Complete variable domain (other parts from reference TRBV7-2 and TRBJ2-4): GAGVSQSPSNKVTEKGKDVELRCDPISGHTALYWYRQSLGQGLEFLIYFQGNSAPDKSGLPSDRFSAERTGGSVSTLTIQRTQQEDSAVYLCASSLAKNIQYFGAGTRLSVL.

The V gene is TRBV7-2, the J gene TRBJ2-7, with D perhaps matching TRBD2 (5 bases). There are 14 residues in the CDR3. The V and J ends lost 5 bases and 4 bases respectively, with 15 bases between them. The germline V gene encodes CDR1 SGHTA and CDR2 FQGNSA. Here the CDR3 reads CASSLIRDIYEQYF. DNA for the CDR3: TGTGCCAGCAGCCTTATACGGGATATATACGAGCAGTACTTC.

The chain is built from TRBV7-2 and TRBJ1-1; 7 nucleotides line up with TRBD1. CDR3 length: 15 amino acids. J was trimmed by 3 bases and V by 5 bases; bases with no gene match: 9. Looked up from germline, CDR1 is SGHTA and CDR2 is FQGNSA. This CDR3 is CASSPPGQSDTEAFF. CDR3 sequence (DNA): TGTGCCAGCAGCCCACCGGGACAGTCGGACACTGAAGCTTTCTTT.

J is TRBJ1-2 and V is TRBV27; no clear D. Germline CDR1 and CDR2: MNHEY and SMNVEV (reference sequence). The V and J ends lost 5 bases and 3 bases respectively, with 10 bases between them. There are 13 residues in the CDR3. The CDR3 bases are TGTGCCAGCAGTGGCCCAACCTACTATGGCTACACCTTC. Encoded protein: CASSGPTYYGYTF.

V is TRBV7-2 and J is TRBJ1-5; no firm D call. This CDR3 has 13 amino acids. Deletions cut 1 base from V and 5 bases from J, with 6 bases between. In germline, CDR1 is SGHTA, CDR2 FQGNSA. The DNA for the CDR3 is TGTGCCAGCAGCTTAGGCTCTTATCAGCCCCAGCATTTT. Its protein is CASSLGSYQPQHF.

The CDR3 loop reads CASSETGLNTEAFF. CDR3 bases: TGTGCCAGCAGTGAAACGGGCTTGAACACTGAAGCTTTCTTT. The chain has TRBV6-1 and TRBJ1-1; D is uncertain. The CDR3 totals 14 residues. V lost 2 bases, J lost 0 bases, and 7 bases lay in between. Germline-derived CDR1 and CDR2 are MNHNS and SASEGT.

The chain employs TRBV27 and TRBJ1-4; the D is unclear. The CDR3 contains 16 residues. V was clipped by 6 bases and J by 3 bases, with 17 bases between them. Germline CDR1 and CDR2: MNHEY and SMNVEV (reference sequence). The CDR3 nucleotides are TGTGCCAGCAGCCCCCGGGCAGACTATTCTAATGAAAAACTGTTTTTT. It specifies CASSPRADYSNEKLFF.

This clone was found once. V and J are TRBV5-1 and TRBJ1-1, with TRBD1 matching over 8 bases. V was clipped by 6 bases and J by 1 base; unmatched bases: 8. This CDR3 region has 15 residues. Germline assignment: CDR1 SGHRS and CDR2 YFSETQ. The CDR3 bases are TGCGCCAGCACCTTATGGGGACAGGAGAACACTGAAGCTTTCTTT. It translates to CASTLWGQENTEAFF.

The gene calls are TRBV7-9 and TRBJ2-7, with TRBD1 matching over 9 bases. CDR1 is SEHNR, CDR2 FQNEAQ, per germline (reference sequence). There are 18 residues in the CDR3. V lost 1 base and J lost 2; bases outside the gene matches: 12. CDR3 DNA: TGTGCCAGCAGCTTAGTCGACAGGGGGACCAGGGGGCCCTACGAGCAGTACTTC. It translates to CASSLVDRGTRGPYEQYF.

V is TRBV5-4 and J is TRBJ2-7; D not resolved. The V end was cut by 2 bases, the J end by 4 bases, with 4 bases between. CDR1 SGHNT and CDR2 YYREEE come from the germline V gene (reference sequence). There are 11 residues in the CDR3. The CDR3 loop is CASSFLYEQYF. The CDR3 DNA is TGTGCCAGCAGCTTTTTGTACGAGCAGTACTTC.

CDR3 sequence reads: CASSRTIGGTGGHQPQHF. The CDR3 DNA reads as TGTGCCAGCAGCAGAACAATAGGGGGGACAGGGGGGCATCAGCCCCAGCATTTT. The chain couples TRBV5-8 to TRBJ1-5; 11 nucleotides line up with TRBD1. Germline V gives CDR1 SGHTS, CDR2 YDEGEE. This CDR3 is 18 amino acids long. V was clipped by 4 bases and J by 5 bases; unmatched bases: 14.

The chain joins TRBV5-1 to TRBJ2-1; D remains unclear. Between the trimmed V and J ends, which lost 0 bases and 10 bases, there was a span of 32 bases. Per the germline V gene, CDR1 is SGHRS and CDR2 is YFSETQ. The CDR3 has 20 amino acids. The CDR3 DNA sequence: TGCGCCAGCAGCTTGGGAGTGTTGTACAAAAACAGCCCCTCCGGAAAGGAGCAGTTCTTC. Its protein product is CASSLGVLYKNSPSGKEQFF.

This chain connects TRBV7-3 to TRBJ1-1; D is unresolved. V was clipped by 1 base and J by 0 bases, with 6 bases between them. The CDR3 has 14 amino acids. Germline-derived CDR1 and CDR2 are SGHTA and FQGTGA. CDR3 sequence: CASSLIGLNTEAFF. CDR3 DNA: TGTGCCAGCAGCTTAATTGGTTTGAACACTGAAGCTTTCTTT.

Here the CDR3 reads CASSPQGQSSYEQYF. In DNA, the CDR3 is TGTGCCAGCAGCCCCCAAGGACAGAGTTCCTACGAGCAGTACTTC. The chain links TRBV3-1 (or the pseudogene TRBV3-2) to TRBJ2-7; TRBD1 might be the D (6 bases). The V and J ends lost 4 bases and 1 base respectively, with 14 bases between them. The CDR3 consists of 15 residues. The germline V gene has CDR1 LGHDT and CDR2 YNNKEL (reference sequence).

This clone was detected once. This chain uses TRBV11-2 with TRBJ1-1; TRBD1 is a possible D gene (5 bases). CDR1 and CDR2 from the germline V gene are SGHAT and FQNNGV. V gave up 1 base and J gave up 3 bases, with 12 bases separating them. The CDR3 has 15 amino acids. CDR3 DNA sequence: TGTGCCAGCAGCTTAGTAGCAGGGCGGGACACTGAAGCTTTCTTT. Encoded protein: CASSLVAGRDTEAFF.

V gene TRBV10-3 combines with J gene TRBJ1-5; the D is unclear. The CDR3 extends over 14 amino acids. The V end was cut by 0 bases, the J end by 2 bases, with 5 bases between. Germline V CDR1 and CDR2: ENHRY, SYGVKD. The CDR3 here is CAISESGGNQPQHF. For the CDR3, the DNA is TGTGCCATCAGTGAGTCTGGGGGCAATCAGCCCCAGCATTTT.

The CDR3 reads CASSLGQANTGELFF. As DNA, the CDR3 is TGTGCCAGCAGCTTGGGACAGGCAAACACCGGGGAGCTGTTTTTT. The chain combines TRBV13 with TRBJ2-2; 8 bases map to TRBD1. The trim removed 3 bases at V and 2 bases at J, leaving 2 bases unmatched. The CDR3 contains 15 residues. Germline V gene sequence: CDR1 PRHDT, CDR2 FYEKMQ (reference sequence).

The V and J genes are TRBV12-3 or TRBV12-4 and TRBJ2-7; maybe TRBD1 (6 bases). The V end was cut by 7 bases, the J end by 2 bases, with 9 bases between. The CDR3 totals 12 residues. Written as DNA, the CDR3 is TGTGCCAGCACTCGACAGGCCTACGAGCAGTACTTC. This translates into CASTRQAYEQYF.